This entry is about one TCR beta chain. What it binds is not known. Being one base from a much bigger clone, this may be a read error. Germline CDR1 is MNHNY and CDR2 is SVGAGI (reference sequence). Trimming shortened V by 6 bases and J by 7 bases, and 12 bases separated the two germline ends. This CDR3 has 12 amino acids. The data are from a study of molecular identifiers for immune sequencing clone quantification. Study overall: Four of five splits of RNA from 20,000 or 100,000 naive CD8 cells were sequenced in replicates.

Study-wide findings and caveats: In a background of about 900,000 naive cells, spiked Jurkat TCR RNA from one cell was reportedly detectable.

The authors built bulk TCR libraries by previously described methods with listed TCR primers. TCRdb called the PCR reads again in MiXCR, with one record for every CDR3 protein. The sample comprises around 460,000 distinct CDR3 sequences, about 22% of which are singletons, and about 0.8% rests with the top ten. A CD8+CD4-CCR7+CD45RA+ gate was used to sort naive CD8 T cells. This receptor was identified in a human donor in good health. Some libraries in this study had Jurkat cell RNA spiked in. The V and J genes are TRBV6-6 and TRBJ2-5; D gene ambiguous. The specimen was naive CD8+ T cells from blood, with Jurkat cell RNA spiked in. Indicated subset: FACS-sorted CD8+CD4-CCR7+CD45RA+ naive T cells. Here the CDR3 DNA reads TGTGCCAGCAGCTCCGAAGAAGTGACCCAGTACTTC. Translating it yields CASSSEEVTQYF.